This T cell receptor (beta chain) was sequenced in a study of cytomegalovirus exposure and HLA in healthy donors. Study outcomes and limitations: In a later analysis, an Asian-associated ancestry cluster reportedly showed fewer N-insertions than the approximately 620-donor mean. Association of fewer than 20,000 TCR beta sequences with HLA alleles was found at 0.05 false discovery rate in a later analysis.

To note about this clone: Its antigen is as yet unknown.

The V segment lost 4 bases and the J segment 1 base; nucleotides outside the gene matches: 3. Germline CDR1 and CDR2: SGHNT and YYREEE (reference sequence). The CDR3 is 15 residues long. Primers: 60 Vbeta forward and 13 Jbeta reverse. The method was immunoSEQ multiplex PCR; TCRdb's version includes in-frame clones alone and lacks a portion of them. Of about 140,000 clones in the sample, about three quarters are singletons; the top ten hold 1% to 1.5%. The chain uses TRBV5-4 and TRBJ1-5; 9 bases are a match to TRBD1. This clonotype was obtained from a male donor in good health and CMV-seropositive. The sample was PBMCs. The CDR3 spells CASSAGTGSNQPQHF. The CDR3 DNA is TGTGCCAGCAGCGCCGGGACAGGGAGCAATCAGCCCCAGCATTTT.